These T cell receptor beta chains were read from a single sample in a study of early T cells in non-severe SARS-CoV-2 infection. TCRdb redid the calling of the 5' RACE reads with MiXCR, one entry per CDR3 protein. The data contain 65,000 to 90,000 distinct CDR3 sequences, 10% to 15% of them singletons. The sample consisted of whole blood. The receptors shown here come from an adult who was a healthcare worker with PCR-confirmed SARS-CoV-2 infection or an uninfected control (not recorded which). Each CDR3 is given with its conserved first and last residue. The D gene is left open where the match is weak. Not every row has a clone size; where given, it reads once, few, many or a size class.

TRBV20-1	TRBD2	once	16	TRBJ2-7	CSARNPLAESSYEQYF	TGCAGTGCTAGAAATCCTCTAGCGGAAAGCTCCTACGAGCAGTACTTC
TRBV4-1	.	many	15	TRBJ2-7	CASSQDLGQSYEQYF	TGCGCCAGCAGCCAAGATCTCGGACAGTCCTACGAGCAGTACTTC
TRBV7-3	TRBD1	.	14	TRBJ1-1	CASSQQGANTEAFF	TGTGCCAGCAGCCAACAGGGGGCGAACACTGAAGCTTTCTTT
TRBV5-4	TRBD2	many	14	TRBJ2-3	CASSPPGLAERQYF	TGTGCCAGCAGCCCCCCCGGACTAGCGGAAAGGCAGTATTTT
TRBV10-3	.	few	14	TRBJ2-2	CAISESTGTGELFF	TGTGCCATCAGTGAGTCGACAGGAACCGGGGAGCTGTTTTTT
TRBV7-2	.	.	14	TRBJ2-5	CASSLGRQQETQYF	TGTGCCAGCAGCTTAGGGCGGCAGCAAGAGACCCAGTACTTC
TRBV12-3/TRBV12-4	TRBD1	many	15	TRBJ1-5	CASSAGQHSNQPQHF	TGTGCCAGCAGCGCGGGACAGCATAGCAATCAGCCCCAGCATTTT
TRBV6-1	TRBD1	many	14	TRBJ2-7	CASSARTGSYEQYF	TGTGCCAGCAGTGCCAGGACAGGGTCCTACGAGCAGTACTTC
TRBV12-3/TRBV12-4	TRBD1	few	18	TRBJ2-7	CASSERPGTGSGGYEQYF	TGTGCCAGCAGTGAACGTCCCGGGACAGGGTCGGGGGGTTACGAGCAGTACTTC
TRBV7-9	.	many	14	TRBJ1-5	CASSFVDSNQPQHF	TGTGCCAGCAGCTTCGTCGACAGCAATCAGCCCCAGCATTTT
TRBV7-2	.	few	15	TRBJ1-6	CASSPGGRLDSPLHF	TGTGCCAGCAGCCCCGGGGGCAGGCTGGATTCACCCCTCCACTTT
TRBV27	TRBD2	.	18	TRBJ2-3	CASSPWTSGRASTDTQYF	TGTGCCAGCAGTCCCTGGACTAGCGGGAGAGCTAGCACAGATACGCAGTATTTT
TRBV6-1	.	many	14	TRBJ1-4	CAIARGGSNEKLFF	TGTGCCATCGCCCGGGGGGGGTCTAATGAAAAACTGTTTTTT
TRBV2	TRBD1	medium-sized	15	TRBJ2-5	CASSRRTGGKETQYF	TGTGCCAGCAGTCGACGGACAGGGGGGAAAGAGACCCAGTACTTC
TRBV5-8	TRBD1	many	16	TRBJ2-3	CASSPGQRTSTDTQYF	TGTGCCAGCAGCCCGGGACAGAGGACTAGCACAGATACGCAGTATTTT
TRBV7-9	.	few	11	TRBJ1-1	CASSFSTEAFF	TGTGCCAGCAGCTTTAGCACTGAAGCTTTCTTT
TRBV3-1	.	many	13	TRBJ2-7	CASSQDIRYEQYF	TGTGCCAGCAGCCAAGATATTCGCTACGAGCAGTACTTC
TRBV9	TRBD1	.	15	TRBJ1-2	CASSSRTGQGYGYTF	TGTGCCAGCAGCTCGCGGACAGGGCAAGGCTATGGCTACACCTTC
TRBV30	.	.	11	TRBJ1-1	CAWSDMFKAFF	TGTGCCTGGAGTGACATGTTTAAAGCTTTCTTT
TRBV11-1	.	.	11	TRBJ2-1	CASASGNEQFF	TGTGCCAGCGCCTCGGGGAATGAGCAGTTCTTC
TRBV6-5	.	.	13	TRBJ1-1	CASSFTDGTEAFF	TGTGCCAGCAGTTTCACGGACGGCACTGAAGCTTTCTTT
TRBV7-9	.	.	13	TRBJ2-1	CASSSSKADGQFF	TGTGCCAGCAGCTCATCCAAGGCTGACGGGCAGTTCTTC
TRBV12-3/TRBV12-4	.	few	16	TRBJ2-3	CASSIRGGSRTDTQYF	TGTGCCAGCAGTATTAGAGGGGGGAGTCGGACAGATACGCAGTATTTT
TRBV2	.	many	13	TRBJ2-3	CASKTRGTDTQYF	TGTGCCAGCAAGACTAGGGGCACAGATACGCAGTATTTT
TRBV3-1	TRBD2	many	14	TRBJ2-3	CASSQQGLARKLYF	TGTGCCAGCAGCCAACAGGGACTAGCGAGGAAGTTGTATTTT